These 22 T cell receptor beta chains were all obtained from the same sample, sequenced in a study of quantifying T cell responses using KT2 cells. Study information: TCR alpha and beta constant-region primers primed reverse transcription of RNA.

Each cDNA got a UMI-containing oligo ligated at its 3' end. The first PCR ran approximately 4 cycles with an equimolar RC1.1 and RC1.2 beta primer mix. Using its own MiXCR run on the UMI-ligation and nested PCR reads, TCRdb lists one record per CDR3 protein. This sample yields approximately 60,000 distinct CDR3 sequences, of which over 9% are seen a single time; around 9.9% belongs to the top ten. Sequencing was done on a sample of PBMCs spiked with cells of the T cell clone KT2. Source of these receptors: a human donor.

The chain joins TRBV2 to TRBJ2-5; no definite D call. CDR1 and CDR2 (germline): SNHLY, FYNNEI. The CDR3 has 14 amino acids. The V end lost 6 bases, the J end lost 2 bases, and 13 bases lay between the germline ends. The CDR3 bases are TGTGCCAGCAGCCCGACGGTAAATCAAGAGACCCAGTACTTC. Translated, it gives CASSPTVNQETQYF.

The gene calls are TRBV7-2 and TRBJ1-5; 7 nucleotides align to TRBD1. Germline CDR1 and CDR2: SGHTA and FQGNSA. V was pared by 5 bases and J by 7 bases, with 8 bases of the junction left unmatched. The CDR3 runs 14 residues. CDR3 sequence: CASSPNRGGQPQHF. The CDR3 DNA sequence: TGTGCCAGCAGCCCTAACAGGGGCGGGCAGCCCCAGCATTTT.

This clonotype was picked up a small number of times. This chain uses TRBV29-1 with TRBJ1-2; D remains unclear. V was trimmed by 8 bases and J by 2 bases, leaving 15 bases between them. This CDR3 contains 13 residues. Germline CDR1 and CDR2: SQVTM and ANQGSEA. DNA of the CDR3: TGCAGCACCTCTTCAACATCAAACTATGGCTACACCTTC. Translating it yields CSTSSTSNYGYTF.

This chain joins TRBV7-2 and TRBJ2-7, with 10 bases identical to TRBD1. CDR3 length: 14 residues. Looked up from germline, CDR1 is SGHTA and CDR2 is FQGNSA. Losses at the gene ends were 5 bases for V and 6 bases for J; bases not matched to a gene: 7. CDR3 sequence reads: CASSTGTGASEQYF. The CDR3, as DNA: TGTGCCAGCAGCACCGGGACAGGGGCAAGCGAGCAGTACTTC.

V is TRBV7-2 and J is TRBJ2-1; the D is unclear. Trimming left V 4 bases short and J 7 bases short, with 8 bases between. Germline V gene sequence: CDR1 SGHTA, CDR2 FQGNSA. The CDR3 totals 12 residues. This CDR3 reads CASSSLSNEQFF. The CDR3 coding sequence is TGTGCCAGCAGCTCACTTAGTAATGAGCAGTTCTTC.

This clonotype was picked up a small number of times. V usage is TRBV12-5 and J usage is TRBJ2-3; the match to TRBD2 covers 8 bases. This CDR3 spans 17 amino acids. V was clipped by 2 bases and J by 3 bases; unmatched bases: 10. The V gene's germline CDR1 is LGHNT and CDR2 FRNRAP. The CDR3 DNA reads TGTGCTAGTGGTTTGCCACTGGAGCGGGAGAGGACAGATACGCAGTATTTT. As protein: CASGLPLERERTDTQYF.

This clonotype was recorded once. A single base separates this from a much larger clone, so it may be a read error. The rearrangement joins TRBV5-1 to TRBJ1-1; weak D call: TRBD1 (5 bases). The CDR3 extends over 12 amino acids. From germline, CDR1 is SGHRS and CDR2 YFSETQ. CDR3 in amino acids: CVSSLPGRGAFF. For the CDR3, the DNA is TGCGTCAGCAGCTTGCCAGGGAGAGGAGCTTTCTTT.

In its sample, this clonotype was seen a few times. The V call is TRBV5-1, the J call TRBJ2-7; no definite D call. Germline-derived CDR1 and CDR2 are SGHRS and YFSETQ. The CDR3 is 16 amino acids. The ends were cut back, 0 bases at V and 0 bases at J, with 13 bases in the middle. For the CDR3, the DNA is TGCGCCAGCAGCTTGGAACCTACCCCCAGCTCCTACGAGCAGTACTTC. Translation gives CASSLEPTPSSYEQYF.

This clonotype has only a few counts. The genes are TRBV24-1 and TRBJ2-3; tentatively, D is TRBD1 (6 bases). Trimming took 3 bases from V and 6 from J, leaving 9 bases between them. Germline loops: CDR1 KGHDR, CDR2 SFDVKD. CDR3 length: 13 residues. CDR3 sequence reads: CATSDPGQDTQYF. The CDR3 nucleotides are TGTGCCACCAGTGATCCCGGACAGGATACGCAGTATTTT.

This clonotype was seen only a few times. This chain joins TRBV30 and TRBJ2-7; D unresolved. V shed 2 bases and J shed 2 bases, with 10 bases lying between them. The germline CDR1 and CDR2 sequences are GTSNPN and SVGIG (reference sequence). This CDR3 is 13 amino acids long. The CDR3 DNA reads as TGTGCCTGGAGTCTGGCAGAAGCCTACGAGCAGTACTTC. Encoded protein: CAWSLAEAYEQYF.

This clonotype was detected many times. V gene TRBV14 combines with J gene TRBJ2-1; D gene ambiguous. The length of the CDR3 is 12 residues. V dropped 0 bases and J dropped 6 bases, with 3 bases sitting between them. Germline CDR1 is SGHDN and CDR2 is FVKESK. CDR3 residues: CASSQDINEQFF. The CDR3 DNA reads as TGTGCCAGCAGCCAAGATATCAATGAGCAGTTCTTC.

The table lists this clonotype with many counts. The chain has TRBV11-2 and TRBJ1-1, with unresolved D. CDR1 and CDR2 (germline): SGHAT, FQNNGV. V was trimmed by 1 base and J by 1 base, leaving 4 bases between them. This CDR3 has 13 amino acids. CDR3 loop: CASSLVGNTEAFF. CDR3 coding DNA: TGTGCCAGCAGCTTAGTGGGGAACACTGAAGCTTTCTTT.

This clonotype was found many times. The genes are TRBV7-8 and TRBJ2-3; 7 nucleotides line up with TRBD2. The CDR3 spans 16 residues. The V segment lost 1 base and the J segment 0 bases; nucleotides outside the gene matches: 4. Looked up from germline, CDR1 is SGHVS and CDR2 is FQNEAQ. The CDR3 here is CASSLGASGSTDTQYF. The CDR3 region has the DNA TGTGCCAGCAGCTTAGGTGCTAGCGGAAGCACAGATACGCAGTATTTT.

The genes are TRBV20-1 and TRBJ1-5, with D hard to call. This CDR3 has 15 residues. Per germline, CDR1 DFQATT and CDR2 SNEGSKA (reference sequence). V dropped 6 bases and J dropped 0 bases, with 15 bases sitting between them. The CDR3 here is CSAKGPPYSNQPQHF. The CDR3 nucleotides read TGCAGTGCCAAAGGGCCGCCTTATAGCAATCAGCCCCAGCATTTT.

This clonotype has only a few counts. The V call is TRBV4-1, the J call TRBJ1-1; D might be TRBD1 (5 bases). The CDR3 length is 17 residues. The germline V and J ends were trimmed by 0 bases and 2 bases, with 16 bases remaining between them. Germline lookup yields CDR1 MGHRA and CDR2 YSYEKL. CDR3 sequence reads: CASSQDGGRAANTEAFF. For the CDR3, the DNA is TGCGCCAGCAGCCAAGATGGCGGCAGGGCAGCCAACACTGAAGCTTTCTTT.

The V and J genes are TRBV20-1 and TRBJ1-6; D remains unclear. The germline V and J ends were trimmed by 6 bases and 7 bases, with 13 bases remaining between them. The germline V gene has CDR1 DFQATT and CDR2 SNEGSKA (reference sequence). This CDR3 contains 13 residues. The CDR3 DNA follows: TGCAGTGCGCCCACGACGGGAAATTCACCCCTCCACTTT. Translated, it gives CSAPTTGNSPLHF.

This clonotype has at least ten counts. J is TRBJ2-7 and V is TRBV9; D is tentatively TRBD1 or TRBD2 (5 bases each). Per the germline V gene, CDR1 is SGDLS and CDR2 is YYNGEE. The CDR3 extends over 14 amino acids. V gave up 4 bases and J gave up 0 bases, with 11 bases separating them. Here the CDR3 reads CASSLGPSSYEQYF. In nucleotides, the CDR3 is TGTGCCAGCAGCTTGGGACCTTCCTCCTACGAGCAGTACTTC.

This clonotype was seen only a few times. This sequence joins TRBV5-6 and TRBJ1-6, with D hard to call. V lost 0 bases and J 9 bases, leaving 10 bases between the germline ends. The CDR3 covers 14 residues. Germline-derived CDR1 and CDR2 are SGHDT and YYEEEE. The CDR3 nucleotides are TGTGCCAGCAGCTTGGACCCAGGACGTTCACCCCTCCACTTT. Protein: CASSLDPGRSPLHF.

This clonotype was found a few times. This chain joins TRBV2 and TRBJ1-5; no definite D call. Germline assignment: CDR1 SNHLY and CDR2 FYNNEI. Trimming pared 2 bases from V and 0 bases from J, leaving 8 bases between. This CDR3 region has 15 residues. CDR3 loop: CASSEYGYSNQPQHF. The DNA for the CDR3 is TGTGCCAGCAGTGAATACGGATATAGCAATCAGCCCCAGCATTTT.

J is TRBJ1-1 and V is TRBV20-1, with unresolved D. The CDR3 is made up of 14 amino acids. Deletions cut 1 base from V and 2 bases from J, with 11 bases between. Per germline, CDR1 DFQATT and CDR2 SNEGSKA (reference sequence). The CDR3 sequence: CSARADAINTEAFF. As DNA, the CDR3 is TGCAGTGCTAGAGCGGACGCAATAAACACTGAAGCTTTCTTT.

This clonotype came up many times. The V gene is TRBV7-2, the J gene TRBJ1-4, with a tentative D call TRBD1 (5 bases). Germline lookup yields CDR1 SGHTA and CDR2 FQGNSA. The CDR3 extends over 15 amino acids. V lost 5 bases and J 7 bases, leaving 17 bases between the germline ends. CDR3 nucleotide sequence: TGTGCCAGCAGCCCACAGTCTGGGGGGGGTGAAAAACTGTTTTTT. It yields the protein CASSPQSGGGEKLFF.

The CDR3: CASTQRGEYEQYF. In DNA form, the CDR3 reads TGTGCCAGCACTCAACGGGGGGAGTACGAGCAGTACTTC. The rearrangement links TRBV12-3 or TRBV12-4 to TRBJ2-7; 7 positions match TRBD2. The CDR3 runs to 13 residues. V lost 7 bases and J lost 4; bases outside the gene matches: 7.